The rows below give T cell receptor beta chains drawn from one sample of a study of immune characterization of retroperitoneal liposarcoma. MiXCR, run by TCRdb on the PCR reads, gives a single entry per CDR3 protein. The sample shows approximately 10,000 distinct CDR3 sequences, approximately 28% of them seen only once. Sequencing was performed on tumor tissue. Receptor source: a female donor with retroperitoneal liposarcoma. Both conserved end residues are part of each CDR3. The D gene is left open where the match is weak. Where a row states a size, it is once, few, many or the class of an expanded clone; other rows omit it.

D gene	clone size	V gene	J gene	CDR3 protein	CDR3 DNA
TRBD1	many	TRBV6-1	TRBJ2-7	CASSRTGPYEQYF	TGTGCCAGCAGTAGGACAGGGCCCTACGAGCAGTACTTC
.	medium-sized	TRBV7-8	TRBJ2-6	CASSLVGVDLSGANVLTF	TGTGCCAGCAGCTTGGTAGGAGTCGATCTCTCTGGGGCCAACGTCCTGACTTTC
.	.	TRBV25-1	TRBJ1-1	CASSEPQNTEAFF	TGTGCCAGCAGTGAACCCCAGAACACTGAAGCTTTCTTT
TRBD1	few	TRBV6-1	TRBJ2-7	CASSETRTGEQYF	TGTGCCAGCAGTGAAACCCGGACAGGGGAGCAGTACTTC
.	medium-sized	TRBV7-2	TRBJ2-3	CASSYRAVSTDTQYF	TGTGCCAGCAGTTACAGGGCGGTTTCCACAGATACGCAGTATTTT
.	.	TRBV6-1	TRBJ1-2	CASSKTRAYGYTF	TGTGCCAGCAGTAAGACGAGGGCCTATGGCTACACCTTC
.	.	TRBV11-3	TRBJ2-3	CASSPRTRLSTDTQYF	TGTGCCAGCAGCCCTAGGACACGACTCAGCACAGATACGCAGTATTTT
.	.	TRBV11-2	TRBJ2-1	CASSVSGWTPYNEQFF	TGTGCCAGCAGCGTTTCAGGGTGGACTCCCTACAATGAGCAGTTCTTC
.	.	TRBV6-1	TRBJ2-7	CASSASSLDEQYF	TGTGCCAGCAGTGCGAGTAGCTTAGACGAGCAGTACTTC
.	few	TRBV6-1	TRBJ2-2	CASSEQLGSNTGELFF	TGTGCCAGCAGTGAACAATTAGGCTCGAACACCGGGGAGCTGTTTTTT
.	.	TRBV6-1	TRBJ2-3	CASSPGAYTQYF	TGTGCCAGCAGCCCCGGAGCCTATACGCAGTATTTT
.	.	TRBV5-3	TRBJ2-4	CASSFQLVYNEQYF	TGTGCCAGCAGCTTCCAACTGGTATACAATGAGCAGTACTTC
TRBD2	medium-sized	TRBV7-6	TRBJ2-1	CASSPRETQFF	TGTGCCAGCAGCCCGCGGGAGACCCAGTTCTTC
TRBD1	many	TRBV7-6	TRBJ2-1	CASRPQQGISYNEQFF	TGTGCCAGCAGACCGCAACAGGGGATCTCCTACAATGAGCAGTTCTTC
TRBD1	.	TRBV12-3/TRBV12-4	TRBJ2-2	CASSSKGAGWTGELFF	TGTGCCAGCAGTTCTAAGGGGGCGGGTTGGACCGGGGAGCTGTTTTTT
.	medium-sized	TRBV6-1	TRBJ2-1	CASWSSLLGGSYNEQFF	TGTGCCAGCTGGTCTAGCCTCCTTGGAGGATCCTACAATGAGCAGTTCTTC
.	.	TRBV10-1	TRBJ2-7	CASSSSGTYEQYF	TGCGCCAGCTCCTCCAGCGGAACCTACGAGCAGTACTTC
.	many	TRBV7-6	TRBJ2-1	CASRPDREETQFF	TGTGCCAGCAGGCCAGACAGAGAAGAGACCCAGTTCTTC
.	.	TRBV12-3/TRBV12-4	TRBJ2-1	CASGYELLGGMSNEQFF	TGTGCCAGCGGATATGAATTATTGGGCGGGATGAGCAATGAGCAGTTCTTC
.	.	TRBV7-2	TRBJ1-1	CASTGGSLAFF	TGTGCCAGCACCGGGGGGTCCCTGGCTTTCTTT
.	few	TRBV12-3/TRBV12-4	TRBJ2-4	CASTGTNNEQYF	TGTGCCAGCACCGGGACCAACAATGAGCAGTACTTC
.	many	TRBV6-4	TRBJ2-4	CASSVDREGEQYF	TGTGCCAGCAGTGTGGACAGGGAGGGGGAGCAGTACTTC
TRBD2	medium-sized	TRBV7-3	TRBJ2-1	CASSSDGTSDNEQFF	TGTGCCAGCAGTTCGGACGGGACTAGCGACAATGAGCAGTTCTTC
.	medium-sized	TRBV11-3	TRBJ2-2	CASSLGRIANTGELFF	TGTGCCAGCAGCTTGGGCCGGATTGCGAACACCGGGGAGCTGTTTTTT
TRBD2	few	TRBV24-1	TRBJ2-1	CATSDQPSGSYNEQFF	TGTGCCACCAGTGACCAGCCTAGCGGCTCCTACAATGAGCAGTTCTTC
.	medium-sized	TRBV6-1	TRBJ2-7	CASRPHRTYEQYF	TGTGCCAGCAGACCCCATAGGACCTACGAGCAGTACTTC
.	many	TRBV7-7	TRBJ2-3	CASSRGYTDTQYF	TGTGCTAGCAGCCGGGGTTACACAGATACGCAGTATTTT
TRBD2	few	TRBV27	TRBJ2-7	CASSSSGRANPYEQYF	TGTGCCAGCAGTTCTAGCGGGAGGGCCAACCCCTACGAGCAGTACTTC
.	.	TRBV7-2	TRBJ1-4	CASSLGFRAYEKLFF	TGTGCCAGCAGCTTAGGATTTAGGGCTTACGAAAAACTGTTTTTT
.	medium-sized	TRBV6-1	TRBJ2-7	CASSSQIYEQYF	TGTGCCAGCAGTTCCCAAATCTACGAGCAGTACTTC
.	.	TRBV6-6	TRBJ2-1	CASSYAAYEQFF	TGTGCCAGCAGTTACGCCGCCTACGAGCAGTTCTTC
.	medium-sized	TRBV7-8	TRBJ1-1	CASSLATPGVTEAFF	TGTGCCAGCAGCTTAGCCACCCCGGGGGTTACTGAAGCTTTCTTT
.	many	TRBV6-5	TRBJ2-3	CASSYVASETDTQYF	TGTGCCAGCAGTTACGTGGCTAGCGAGACAGATACGCAGTATTTT
TRBD1	few	TRBV27	TRBJ2-5	CASASDRGPVETQYF	TGTGCCAGCGCCTCGGACAGGGGCCCTGTAGAGACCCAGTACTTC
.	medium-sized	TRBV6-1	TRBJ2-7	CASSEGGDTTYEQYF	TGTGCCAGCAGTGAAGGGGGGGACACCACCTACGAGCAGTACTTC
.	many	TRBV24-1	TRBJ2-7	CATSDPRREQYF	TGTGCCACCAGTGATCCCCGACGGGAGCAGTACTTC
.	medium-sized	TRBV12-3/TRBV12-4	TRBJ2-7	CASSLEYEQYF	TGTGCCAGCAGTTTAGAATACGAGCAGTACTTC
.	many	TRBV12-3/TRBV12-4	TRBJ2-7	CASSLSTEQYF	TGTGCCAGCAGTTTAAGCACCGAGCAGTACTTC
.	many	TRBV6-1	TRBJ1-5	CASNTQGGSAQHF	TGTGCCAGCAACACGCAGGGAGGGTCGGCCCAGCATTTT
.	.	TRBV6-1	TRBJ2-7	CASRGESSYEQYF	TGTGCCAGCAGGGGAGAGAGCTCCTACGAGCAGTACTTC
TRBD1	.	TRBV7-6	TRBJ2-1	CASKRDRGRETQFF	TGTGCCAGCAAGAGGGACAGGGGTAGGGAGACCCAGTTCTTC
.	.	TRBV27	TRBJ2-1	CASSFSPYNEQFF	TGTGCCAGCAGTTTTTCTCCCTACAATGAGCAGTTCTTC
TRBD1	few	TRBV5-3	TRBJ2-3	CASSAGTGLTDTQYF	TGTGCCAGCAGCGCCGGGACAGGACTCACAGATACGCAGTATTTT
TRBD1	few	TRBV6-6	TRBJ2-7	CASSGQGSGYYEQYF	TGTGCCAGCAGCGGACAGGGTTCGGGCTACTACGAGCAGTACTTC
.	many	TRBV27	TRBJ2-5	CASSPRTTSQQETQYF	TGTGCCAGCAGTCCCCGAACGACTTCGCAACAAGAGACCCAGTACTTC
.	.	TRBV7-4	TRBJ2-6	CASSLSASSGANVLTF	TGTGCCAGCAGCTTATCAGCCTCCTCTGGGGCCAACGTCCTGACTTTC
.	many	TRBV6-6	TRBJ2-2	CASRETANTGELFF	TGTGCCAGCAGGGAAACGGCGAACACCGGGGAGCTGTTTTTT
.	medium-sized	TRBV6-1	TRBJ2-7	CASSVVYEQYF	TGTGCCAGCTCAGTAGTCTACGAGCAGTACTTC
TRBD1	.	TRBV6-1	TRBJ2-1	CAPLLWDREPYEQFF	TGTGCCCCTCTCTTATGGGACAGGGAACCTTACGAGCAGTTCTTC
.	medium-sized	TRBV12-3/TRBV12-4	TRBJ2-7	CASSLGDSASSYNEQYF	TGTGCCAGCAGTTTAGGGGATAGCGCCAGCTCCTACAATGAGCAGTACTTC
.	.	TRBV6-6	TRBJ1-1	CASSYGVSTEAFF	TGTGCCAGCAGTTACGGGGTAAGCACTGAAGCTTTCTTT
.	medium-sized	TRBV6-1	TRBJ2-1	CASRFTTGDGNEQFF	TGTGCCAGCCGATTCACTACGGGAGATGGCAATGAGCAGTTCTTC
.	.	TRBV12-3/TRBV12-4	TRBJ2-1	CASSPRLDGEQFF	TGTGCCAGCAGCCCTCGACTAGATGGCGAGCAGTTCTTC
TRBD2	few	TRBV12-3/TRBV12-4	TRBJ2-5	CASSLGGWGEQYF	TGTGCCAGCAGCCTGGGGGGGTGGGGGGAGCAGTACTTC
TRBD2	medium-sized	TRBV6-4	TRBJ2-3	CASSVAGATDTQYF	TGTGCCAGCAGTGTAGCGGGGGCCACAGATACGCAGTATTTT
.	few	TRBV7-6	TRBJ1-3	CASSLTEGNTIYF	TGTGCCAGCAGCTTAACGGAGGGAAACACCATATATTTT
.	.	TRBV6-1	TRBJ2-7	CASSDPGLATVYNEQYF	TGTGCCAGCAGCGACCCGGGACTCGCCACGGTTTACAATGAGCAGTACTTC
TRBD2	.	TRBV6-2/TRBV6-3	TRBJ2-7	CASSKRGGTYEQYF	TGTGCCAGCAGCAAGCGGGGGGGGACCTACGAGCAGTACTTC
TRBD1	medium-sized	TRBV7-8	TRBJ2-5	CASSPSRQGGVETQYF	TGTGCCAGCAGCCCCTCTAGACAGGGGGGTGTGGAGACCCAGTACTTC
TRBD1	.	TRBV6-1	TRBJ1-5	CASSEWGQGNSNQPQHF	TGTGCCAGCAGTGAATGGGGACAGGGAAATAGCAATCAGCCCCAGCATTTT